The TCR beta chain described here comes from a study of blood T cell repertoires in COVID-19. Study overall: Samples taken during acute and convalescent COVID-19 were collected in the United States, Italy and Spain.

This clone has only one observation. In germline, CDR1 is SNHLY, CDR2 FYNNEI. The CDR3 covers 14 residues. The J segment lost 7 bases and the V segment lost 7 bases, leaving 6 bases of the junction unmatched. Participants were placed into cohorts based on the clinical history they reported. Cohort 3 donors counted as recovered after two negative PCRs, clearance, or resolved symptoms. How the authors handled the data: Scientists estimated how many nucleated cells there were by amplifying reference gene primers. Assay: immunoSEQ multiplex PCR; the TCRdb copy retains only in-frame clones and omits some. The V and J calls and clone size come from that table; D and trimming were worked out from the DNA. The top ten clones hold over 12% of a sample with 150,000 to 200,000 clones, 84% of them seen once.

The chain carries TRBV2 and TRBJ2-1; 11 nucleotides line up with TRBD1. The receptor's source is a man over 45 who had recovered from COVID-19. The sequenced material came from PBMCs or T cells enriched from blood (not recorded which). Here the CDR3 DNA reads TGTGCCAGCACTCGGGACAGGGGGGATAATGAGCAGTTCTTC. This translates into CASTRDRGDNEQFF.